These T cell receptor beta chains were read from a single sample in a study of blood T cells in healthy people across ages. MiXCR, run by TCRdb on the 5' RACE reads, gives a single entry per CDR3 protein. The table records approximately 730,000 distinct CDR3 sequences, around 46% of them present only once. Sequenced material: blood. All receptors come from a woman aged 55 to 70 in good health. The CDR3 runs from the conserved cysteine through the conserved F or W. D genes are given only for firm matches. Some rows mark clone size as missing; the rest say once, few, many or name a class of expanded clone.

J: TRBJ2-7; size: .; V: TRBV20-1; D: .; DNA: TGCAGTGCTCTGAACACCTACGAGCAGTACTTC; CDR3: CSALNTYEQYF
J: TRBJ2-7; size: few; V: TRBV6-5; D: .; DNA: TGTGCCAGCACCGAGACAGTGGGCCCAATCTACGAGCAGTACTTC; CDR3: CASTETVGPIYEQYF
J: TRBJ1-5; size: .; V: TRBV20-1; D: .; DNA: TGCAGTGTTGATAGCCCTAACAGGGAACAGCCCCAGCATTTT; CDR3: CSVDSPNREQPQHF
J: TRBJ1-2; size: .; V: TRBV28; D: .; DNA: TGTGCCAGCAGTGGGGGAGGTGATCGAGTACTTTATGGCTACACCTTC; CDR3: CASSGGGDRVLYGYTF
J: TRBJ1-5; size: few; V: TRBV18; D: TRBD1; DNA: TGTGCCAGCTCACGACAGGGAGGAGACAATCAGCCCCAGCATTTT; CDR3: CASSRQGGDNQPQHF
J: TRBJ2-1; size: .; V: TRBV7-2; D: .; DNA: TGTGCCAGCAGCCGTCCAGCGTATGAGCAGTTCTTC; CDR3: CASSRPAYEQFF
J: TRBJ1-1; size: .; V: TRBV20-1; D: .; DNA: TGCAGTGCTAGAGCTCTAGGGCGTGAGGCTGAAGCTTTCTTT; CDR3: CSARALGREAEAFF
J: TRBJ2-4; size: few; V: TRBV3-1; D: .; DNA: TGTGCCAGCAGCGCGGGGACGAAAAACATTCAGTACTTC; CDR3: CASSAGTKNIQYF
J: TRBJ2-2; size: few; V: TRBV20-1; D: .; DNA: TGCAGTGCTAGGTCAGGGGAGCTGTTTTTT; CDR3: CSARSGELFF
J: TRBJ2-5; size: .; V: TRBV7-2; D: .; DNA: TGTGCCAGCAGCCCTAGGCGGGCTAGCACGGAGACCCGGTACTTC; CDR3: CASSPRRASTETRYF
J: TRBJ1-2; size: .; V: TRBV11-2; D: .; DNA: TGTGCCAGCAGCCCCCAGCGAGGGGCCGATGGCTACACCTTC; CDR3: CASSPQRGADGYTF
J: TRBJ2-5; size: .; V: TRBV6-2/TRBV6-3; D: TRBD2; DNA: TGTGCCAGCAGTTACTCGAGGCCTAGCGGGGGACCTCTCAAGCAGTACTTC; CDR3: CASSYSRPSGGPLKQYF
J: TRBJ1-1; size: .; V: TRBV29-1; D: .; DNA: TGCAGCGTTGTAAGTGGAGCCACTACGATGAACACTGAAGCTTTCTTT; CDR3: CSVVSGATTMNTEAFF
J: TRBJ2-7; size: once; V: TRBV29-1; D: .; DNA: TGCAGCGTTTCGGACAGCTACAATGAGCAGTACTTC; CDR3: CSVSDSYNEQYF
J: TRBJ2-3; size: few; V: TRBV7-3; D: TRBD2; DNA: TGTGCCAGCAGCGGCGGGGGGGCATGGACAGATACGCAGTATTTT; CDR3: CASSGGGAWTDTQYF
J: TRBJ2-1; size: .; V: TRBV20-1; D: TRBD2; DNA: TGCAGTGCTGCACCAGGGGGCCGAGGACTAGCGGGAGGCCACAATGAGCAGTTCTTC; CDR3: CSAAPGGRGLAGGHNEQFF
J: TRBJ1-2; size: many; V: TRBV24-1; D: .; DNA: TGTGCCACCAGTGATTTCAGCGGCGGCGGCTACACCTTC; CDR3: CATSDFSGGGYTF
J: TRBJ1-1; size: few; V: TRBV10-3; D: .; DNA: TGTGCCATCAGATACCGGGTCATGAACACTGAAGCTTTCTTT; CDR3: CAIRYRVMNTEAFF
J: TRBJ2-1; size: few; V: TRBV6-6; D: .; DNA: TGTGCCAGCAGTTACCTTAACGAGAAGGATGAGCAGTTCTTC; CDR3: CASSYLNEKDEQFF
J: TRBJ2-3; size: .; V: TRBV6-5; D: .; DNA: TGTGCCAGCACCCGATCTAGCGTCACCTTGGATACGCAGTATTTT; CDR3: CASTRSSVTLDTQYF
J: TRBJ2-7; size: .; V: TRBV5-1; D: TRBD2; DNA: TGCGCCAGCAGCTTGGCGTTGTCTAGCGGGAGCTCCTACAATGAGCAGTACTTC; CDR3: CASSLALSSGSSYNEQYF
J: TRBJ2-1; size: many; V: TRBV29-1; D: .; DNA: TGCAGCGTTGAGGTTTGGCAGGTCTCCTACAATGAGCAGTTCTTC; CDR3: CSVEVWQVSYNEQFF
J: TRBJ1-2; size: few; V: TRBV12-3/TRBV12-4; D: .; DNA: TGTGCCAGCAGTTTAGGGTTTGGCTACACCTTC; CDR3: CASSLGFGYTF
J: TRBJ2-1; size: many; V: TRBV5-1; D: TRBD1; DNA: TGCGCCAGCAGCTTGACAGGGGATGGGAATGAGCAGTTCTTC; CDR3: CASSLTGDGNEQFF
J: TRBJ2-1; size: .; V: TRBV20-1; D: .; DNA: TGCAGTGCTACCTTTCCGGGACTGACCTACAATGAGCAGTTCTTC; CDR3: CSATFPGLTYNEQFF
J: TRBJ2-3; size: .; V: TRBV3-1; D: TRBD2; DNA: TGTGCCCGCAGCCCTGGACTAGCGGGTGCGTGGGGAACGCAGTATTTT; CDR3: CARSPGLAGAWGTQYF
J: TRBJ2-5; size: many; V: TRBV5-6; D: .; DNA: TGTGCCAGCAGCTTGGTGGGGGCCAGGGAGACCCAGTACTTC; CDR3: CASSLVGARETQYF
J: TRBJ2-7; size: few; V: TRBV13; D: TRBD1; DNA: TGTGCCAGCAGACGGACAGGGAGGTCTGGGGAGCAGTACTTC; CDR3: CASRRTGRSGEQYF
J: TRBJ1-1; size: .; V: TRBV6-4; D: .; DNA: TGTGCCAGCAGACCTACAGGGAGCACTGAAGCTTTCTTT; CDR3: CASRPTGSTEAFF
J: TRBJ1-2; size: .; V: TRBV4-2; D: .; DNA: TGTGCCAGCAGCCAAGGGGGACTGATAAACTATGGCTACACCTTC; CDR3: CASSQGGLINYGYTF
J: TRBJ1-2; size: few; V: TRBV7-2; D: TRBD1; DNA: TGTGCCAGCAGCTTTGGGACAGAAAACTATGGCTACACCTTC; CDR3: CASSFGTENYGYTF
J: TRBJ2-2; size: few; V: TRBV29-1; D: .; DNA: TGCAGCGTCTATACAAACGGGGAGCTGTTTTTT; CDR3: CSVYTNGELFF
J: TRBJ2-7; size: many; V: TRBV5-1; D: TRBD1; DNA: TGCGCCACCGGACAGGGGGACTCCTACGAGCAGTACTTC; CDR3: CATGQGDSYEQYF
J: TRBJ2-1; size: few; V: TRBV3-1; D: .; DNA: TGTGCCAGCAGCCCTACGACAGGACCGCCGCCCTTAAATGAGCAGTTCTTC; CDR3: CASSPTTGPPPLNEQFF
J: TRBJ2-3; size: few; V: TRBV7-2; D: .; DNA: TGTGCCAGCAGCCGCACCCCGGGAGATACGCAGTATTTT; CDR3: CASSRTPGDTQYF
J: TRBJ2-1; size: .; V: TRBV3-1; D: TRBD1; DNA: TGTGCCAGCAGCCACGGGACAGGGGTGTTCTTC; CDR3: CASSHGTGVFF
J: TRBJ1-2; size: few; V: TRBV29-1; D: .; DNA: TGCAGCGTAGTCAGGGACTACTATGGCTACACCTTC; CDR3: CSVVRDYYGYTF
J: TRBJ2-7; size: .; V: TRBV7-9; D: TRBD1; DNA: TGTGCCACCTTACCACGGGACAGTAAATACGAGCAGTACTTC; CDR3: CATLPRDSKYEQYF
J: TRBJ1-1; size: .; V: TRBV5-1; D: .; DNA: TGCGCCAGCAGCTTGGAGGACGTGAACACTGAAGCTTTCTTT; CDR3: CASSLEDVNTEAFF
J: TRBJ1-2; size: .; V: TRBV29-1; D: .; DNA: TGCAGCGTTGATCAGCCGGGGAGGGACGATGGCTACACCTTC; CDR3: CSVDQPGRDDGYTF
J: TRBJ2-3; size: few; V: TRBV9; D: TRBD2; DNA: TGTGCCAGCAGCGTAGCTAGCGGGAGGGCCATCGATACGCAGTATTTT; CDR3: CASSVASGRAIDTQYF
J: TRBJ2-2; size: .; V: TRBV7-8; D: .; DNA: TGTGCCAGCAGCCCCCCTTTTGCGGGCGACGGGGAGCTGTTTTTT; CDR3: CASSPPFAGDGELFF
J: TRBJ2-2; size: .; V: TRBV20-1; D: .; DNA: TGCAGTGCGAGCGTGGGTGCGAACACCGGGGAGCTGTTTTTT; CDR3: CSASVGANTGELFF